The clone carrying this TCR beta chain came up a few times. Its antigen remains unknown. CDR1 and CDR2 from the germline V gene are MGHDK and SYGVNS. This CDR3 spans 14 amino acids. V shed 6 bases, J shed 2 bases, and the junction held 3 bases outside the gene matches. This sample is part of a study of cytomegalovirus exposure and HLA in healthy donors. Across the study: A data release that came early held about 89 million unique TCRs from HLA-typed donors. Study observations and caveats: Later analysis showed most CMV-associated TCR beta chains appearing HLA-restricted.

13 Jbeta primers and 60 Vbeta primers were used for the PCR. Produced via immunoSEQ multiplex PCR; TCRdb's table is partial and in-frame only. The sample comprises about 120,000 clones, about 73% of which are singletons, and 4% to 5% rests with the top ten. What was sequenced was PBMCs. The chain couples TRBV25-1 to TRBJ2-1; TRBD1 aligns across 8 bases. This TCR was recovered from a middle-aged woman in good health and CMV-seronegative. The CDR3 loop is CASRSGGPYNEQFF. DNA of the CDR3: TGTGCCAGCAGGTCAGGGGGCCCCTACAATGAGCAGTTCTTC.